One and the same sample provided the 11 T cell receptor beta chains below, sequenced in a study of shared clonotypes between healthy human individuals. Sequenced by immunoSEQ multiplex PCR; TCRdb stores in-frame clones only, minus some. The sample includes 2 million to 2.5 million clones, roughly 90% seen only once; the top ten take 0.3% to 0.45%. The sample comprised naive CD4+ T cells from PBMCs. Specified subset: CD45RA+ positively selected. These receptors were obtained from a man between 18 and 35 years old in good health. Some clones in this sample may be carry-over from other donors' samples.

This rearrangement joins TRBV7-2 to TRBJ1-1; the D is unclear. V was clipped by 1 base and J by 5 bases, with 14 bases between them. Germline V CDR1 and CDR2: SGHTA, FQGNSA. The CDR3 spans 15 residues. The CDR3 protein is CASSLVAKLGTEAFF. In DNA, the CDR3 is TGTGCCAGCAGCTTAGTGGCAAAATTGGGGACTGAAGCTTTCTTT.

The gene calls are TRBV5-6 and TRBJ2-5; D is perhaps TRBD2 (5 bases). V was shortened by 4 bases and J by 4 bases, with 11 bases between the two germline ends. Germline V gene lookup returns CDR1 SGHDT and CDR2 YYEEEE. This CDR3 contains 13 residues. CDR3 bases: TGTGCCAGCAGCCCACTAGGAGTAGAGACCCAGTACTTC. Protein: CASSPLGVETQYF.

The rearrangement links TRBV19 to TRBJ1-5; no clear D. V dropped 11 bases and J dropped 3 bases, with 14 bases sitting between them. Germline CDR1 reads LNHDA; CDR2 reads SQIVND (reference sequence). The length of the CDR3 is 13 residues. The CDR3 DNA follows: TGTGCCGGCGCCTTGGCCCACAATCAGCCCCAGCATTTT. Its protein product is CAGALAHNQPQHF.

The V gene is TRBV7-9, the J gene TRBJ1-5; D gene uncertain. The V end lost 1 base, the J end lost 4 bases, and 5 bases lay between the germline ends. Germline lookup yields CDR1 SEHNR and CDR2 FQNEAQ (reference sequence). CDR3 length equals 13 residues. The CDR3 loop is CASSLVENQPQHF. The CDR3 DNA sequence: TGTGCCAGCAGCTTAGTGGAGAATCAGCCCCAGCATTTT.

The CDR3 region has the DNA TGTGCCAGCAGCTTAGGAGCAGAGGCGGAGCAGTTCTTC. Its protein product is CASSLGAEAEQFF. This chain links TRBV7-8 with TRBJ2-1; D not resolved. CDR3 length: 13 residues. V was clipped by 1 base and J by 10 bases, with 11 bases between them. Germline CDR1 reads SGHVS; CDR2 reads FQNEAQ. The complete variable domain, with remaining parts taken from reference TRBV7-8 and TRBJ2-1, reads GAGVSQSPRYKVAKRGQDVALRCDPISGHVSLFWYQQALGQGPEFLTYFQNEAQLDKSGLPSDRFFAERPEGSVSTLKIQRTQQEDSAVYLCASSLGAEAEQFFGPGTRLTVL.

This clone was found once. This chain's CDR3 is CASSLAATEPYGYTF. The DNA for the CDR3 is TGTGCCAGCAGCTTAGCGGCGACAGAACCCTATGGCTACACCTTC. This sequence joins TRBV7-2 and TRBJ1-2, with D perhaps TRBD1 (5 bases). Trimming stripped 0 bases from V and 4 bases from J, with 12 bases between. The CDR3 loop spans 15 amino acids. The germline CDR1 and CDR2 sequences are SGHTA and FQGNSA.

The chain combines TRBV30 with TRBJ2-7; 9 bases fit TRBD1. Germline V gene data show CDR1 as GTSNPN and CDR2 as SVGIG (reference sequence). The CDR3 covers 16 residues. V shed 7 bases and J 3 bases; nucleotides not matched to a gene: 16. The CDR3 region is CASDRGLKADSYEQYF. The CDR3 DNA sequence: TGTGCCTCGGACAGGGGACTTAAGGCGGATAGCTACGAGCAGTACTTC.

Of note for this clone: In the same sample, other DNA sequences code for this CDR3. This chain connects TRBV9 to TRBJ2-5, with D uncertain. Germline V gives CDR1 SGDLS, CDR2 YYNGEE. V was clipped by 0 bases and J by 5 bases, with 11 bases between them. The CDR3 sequence is 14 residues long. The CDR3 nucleotides are TGTGCCAGCAGCGTAGGCGCGGCCGAGGAGACCCAGTACTTC. It encodes CASSVGAAEETQYF.

CDR3 in amino acids: CASSLALGLAGRMAPVYEQYF. The CDR3 nucleotides read TGCGCCAGCAGCTTGGCCCTTGGACTAGCGGGTCGCATGGCGCCGGTCTACGAGCAGTACTTC. The chain is built from TRBV5-1 and TRBJ2-7; 11 bases align to TRBD2. Germline-derived CDR1 and CDR2 are SGHRS and YFSETQ. The J segment lost 3 bases and the V segment lost 0 bases, leaving 20 bases of the junction unmatched. The CDR3 is 21 amino acids.

The rearrangement links TRBV7-6 to TRBJ2-3; D possibly corresponds to TRBD2 (5 bases). The V end was cut by 0 bases, the J end by 2 bases, with 18 bases between. The CDR3 runs 18 residues. CDR1 SGHVS and CDR2 FNYEAQ come from the germline V gene. For the CDR3, the DNA is TGTGCCAGCAGCTTAGCGAGGGTAGAAAAAATACCCACAGATACGCAGTATTTT. This translates into CASSLARVEKIPTDTQYF. Filled out from reference TRBV7-6 and TRBJ2-3, the complete variable domain reads GAGVSQSPRYKVTKRGQDVALRCDPISGHVSLYWYRQALGQGPEFLTYFNYEAQQDKSGLPNDRFSAERPEGSISTLTIQRTEQRDSAMYRCASSLARVEKIPTDTQYFGPGTRLTVL.

The chain employs TRBV7-8 and TRBJ2-5, with 7 bases fitting TRBD2. CDR3 length: 15 residues. From germline, CDR1 is SGHVS and CDR2 FQNEAQ. After removal of 0 bases from V and 4 bases from J, the junction contained 5 bases not matched to a gene. The CDR3 sequence is CASSLAGGLGETQYF. CDR3 bases: TGTGCCAGCAGCTTAGCGGGAGGGTTAGGAGAGACCCAGTACTTC.